This T cell receptor (beta chain) came from a study of CD8 T cells in Susac syndrome. Random hexamers were used to reverse transcribe an amount of roughly 0.5 to 1 ug RNA. TCRdb fed the immunoSEQ multiplex PCR reads into MiXCR, producing one record per CDR3 protein. Of about 84,000 distinct CDR3 sequences in the sample, about 96% are singletons; the top ten hold about 0.39%. Trimming took off 6 bases at V and 7 bases at J, with 15 bases between the two ends. Germline-derived CDR1 and CDR2 are MDHEN and SYDVKM. This CDR3 region has 14 residues. The clonotype comes from a human donor with Susac syndrome. V usage is TRBV28 and J usage is TRBJ2-2; D gene uncertain. The sequencing sample was made of CD8+ T cells from PBMCs. The CDR3 region is CASRGSIPDGELFF. CDR3 bases: TGTGCCAGCAGAGGAAGCATCCCCGACGGGGAGCTGTTTTTT.